This T cell receptor beta chain was documented in a study of beta chain features in type 1 diabetes. Study-level results: VDJ junctions from type 1 diabetes patients carried fewer insertions and larger deletions. Shorter TCRB CDR3s, moderately but significantly so, were found in Type 1 diabetes patients in all four CD4+ subsets. In cDNA sequencing, cells with high TCR expression could be over-represented.

A few counts support this clone. Antigen unknown. Heparinised blood was drawn once per donor, averaging about 100 mL. CDR3 length: 16 amino acids. The germline V gene has CDR1 SGHAT and CDR2 FQDESV (reference sequence). Unmatched junction bases numbered 13, after V lost 5 bases and J lost 11 bases. Expressed TCRB transcripts were sequenced, since all the RNA that had been isolated was reverse transcribed. Libraries were prepared by immunoSEQ multiplex PCR; TCRdb keeps only in-frame clonotypes and omits some of them. The sample has about 650,000 clones, 9.5% to 15% seen once. The clonotype comes from a man aged 25-40 years with type 1 diabetes. V is TRBV11-1 and J is TRBJ1-6; 9 nucleotides line up with TRBD1. Sequencing was done on a sample of naive CD4+ T cells from blood. The CDR3 reads CASSRTTGGAFPPLHF. The CDR3 region has the DNA TGTGCCAGCAGCCGAACCACAGGGGGCGCTTTTCCACCCCTCCACTTT.